This TCR beta chain is drawn from a study of blood T cells in healthy people across ages. Findings and limits, study-wide: Higher diversity, along with more naive CD4+ cells, distinguished long-lived donors from aged donors. With naive T cell percentage, TCR beta diversity showed a strong correlation.

PBMCs, at least 6 million per sample, were isolated. Concerning this clonotype: What it binds is not known.

Together with a sample-barcoded 5' primer, a J-beta primer mix was included in a second PCR lasting roughly 7 to 11 cycles. Every single cDNA molecule received a tag from a template-switch adaptor with 12 random nucleotides. One entry per CDR3 protein, called by TCRdb with MiXCR from the 5' RACE reads. The sample comprises under 2 million distinct CDR3 sequences, about 35% of which are singletons, and about 10% rests with the top ten. There are 13 residues in the CDR3. Germline lookup yields CDR1 SNHLY and CDR2 FYNNEI. Trimming cost V 8 bases and J 6 bases; bases outside gene matches: 2. Material for sequencing was blood. This TCR was recovered from a young woman in good health. The J gene is TRBJ1-4, the V gene TRBV2; 11 nucleotides line up with TRBD1. The CDR3 sequence: CASRGQGDEKLFF. CDR3 sequence (DNA): TGTGCCAGCCGGGGACAGGGGGATGAAAAACTGTTTTTT.